This passage covers 13 T cell receptor beta chains from one sample sequenced in a study of response to subunit inactivated influenza vaccine. TCRdb redid the calling of the RT-PCR reads with MiXCR, one entry per CDR3 protein. The sample consists of some 500,000 distinct CDR3 sequences, approximately 16% of them appearing once. The source material was CD4+ T cells sorted from PBMCs, sampled 23 months after vaccination. These TCRs come from a man aged 50-75 years who received an inactivated influenza vaccine.

This clonotype occurred a few times. This chain joins TRBV7-2 and TRBJ2-5, with 8 bases that match TRBD2. Germline CDR1 is SGHTA and CDR2 is FQGNSA. Trimming cost V 4 bases and J 9 bases; bases outside gene matches: 10. The CDR3 consists of 14 residues. This CDR3 is CASSSTSGQLAQYF. The CDR3 DNA reads TGTGCCAGCAGCTCCACTAGCGGACAGTTGGCCCAGTACTTC.

The sample holds a few counts of this clonotype. The chain couples TRBV7-2 to TRBJ1-1, with D uncertain. V was cut by 2 bases and J by 7 bases, with 11 bases left in between. Germline V gene sequence: CDR1 SGHTA, CDR2 FQGNSA. The CDR3 is 13 amino acids. The CDR3 sequence: CASSLLEFGEAFF. CDR3 DNA sequence: TGTGCCAGCAGCTTACTAGAATTTGGTGAAGCTTTCTTT.

The chain combines TRBV5-1 with TRBJ1-1; D ambiguous. The CDR3 is 16 amino acids. Germline CDR1 reads SGHRS; CDR2 reads YFSETQ. V lost 1 base, J lost 4 bases, and 17 bases lay in between. The CDR3 is CASSLRGSTYGTEAFF. The CDR3 DNA reads as TGCGCCAGCAGCTTGAGAGGGTCGACGTATGGCACTGAAGCTTTCTTT.

This chain links TRBV20-1 with TRBJ2-2; tentatively, D is TRBD1 or TRBD2 (5 bases each). The V gene's germline CDR1 is DFQATT and CDR2 SNEGSKA (reference sequence). The CDR3 contains 13 residues. V was pared by 3 bases and J by 4 bases, with 9 bases between. The CDR3 region is CSASGAGTGELFF. CDR3 DNA: TGCAGTGCTAGCGGGGCGGGCACCGGGGAGCTGTTTTTT.

This clonotype was observed a handful of times. The V call is TRBV19, the J call TRBJ2-1; 8 positions match TRBD2. Germline CDR1 LNHDA, CDR2 SQIVND (reference sequence). Trimming removed 5 bases from V and 6 bases from J; junction bases left unmatched: 9. This CDR3 is built from 15 residues. The chain's CDR3 is CASSASGRGGNEQFF. The CDR3 DNA is TGTGCCAGTAGTGCGAGCGGGAGAGGTGGCAATGAGCAGTTCTTC.

The chain links TRBV5-1 to TRBJ2-2, with 8 bases identical to TRBD1. The CDR3 covers 16 residues. J lost 0 bases, V lost 4 bases, and 5 bases had no gene match. CDR1 and CDR2 from the germline V gene are SGHRS and YFSETQ. CDR3 protein: CASSLWDRSNTGELFF. CDR3 coding DNA: TGCGCCAGCAGCCTCTGGGACAGGTCGAACACCGGGGAGCTGTTTTTT. Full variable domain (missing parts from reference TRBV5-1 and TRBJ2-2): KAGVTQTPRYLIKTRGQQVTLSCSPISGHRSVSWYQQTPGQGLQFLFEYFSETQRNKGNFPGRFSGRQFSNSRSEMNVSTLELGDSALYLCASSLWDRSNTGELFFGEGSRLTVL.

In this sample, this clonotype turned up many times. This chain uses TRBV6-1 with TRBJ2-2, with TRBD2 matching over 8 bases. Germline lookup yields CDR1 MNHNS and CDR2 SASEGT. J was trimmed by 3 bases and V by 6 bases; bases with no gene match: 3. There are 14 residues in the CDR3. The DNA of the CDR3 is TGTGCCAGCAGCTCCGGGGGGGACACCGGGGAGCTGTTTTTT. This encodes CASSSGGDTGELFF.

This clonotype has a count of ten or more. The chain combines TRBV12-3 or TRBV12-4 with TRBJ2-4; D gene ambiguous. The length of the CDR3 is 12 residues. Trimming cost V 6 bases and J 5 bases, with 8 bases left between them. The CDR3 here is CASSVGENIQYF. The CDR3, as DNA: TGTGCCAGCAGCGTAGGCGAAAACATTCAGTACTTC.

The CDR3 sequence is CASSLTGGYNEQFF. The CDR3 DNA follows: TGCGCCAGCAGCTTAACAGGGGGGTACAATGAGCAGTTCTTC. V gene TRBV5-1 combines with J gene TRBJ2-1; 8 bases agree with TRBD1. Germline V gives CDR1 SGHRS, CDR2 YFSETQ. This CDR3 has 14 residues. Losses at the gene ends were 2 bases for V and 4 bases for J; bases not matched to a gene: 2.

This clonotype has more than one count but fewer than ten. The rearrangement uses TRBV4-3 and TRBJ2-1; TRBD2 might be the D (6 bases). V was pared by 0 bases and J by 0 bases, with 12 bases between. The CDR3 sequence is 17 residues long. The germline V gene has CDR1 LGHNA and CDR2 YSLEER. The DNA for the CDR3 is TGCGCCAGCAGCCAAGATGGTTTCGGGAGCTCCTACAATGAGCAGTTCTTC. Amino acid sequence: CASSQDGFGSSYNEQFF.

The chain is built from TRBV15 and TRBJ1-1, with no clear D. CDR1 LNHNV and CDR2 YYDKDF come from the germline V gene (reference sequence). Trimming cost V 1 base and J 0 bases, with 12 bases left between them. CDR3 length: 16 residues. CDR3 coding DNA: TGTGCCACCAGCAGAGTGGGGAGCCGAATGAACACTGAAGCTTTCTTT. Protein product: CATSRVGSRMNTEAFF.

The chain joins TRBV10-3 to TRBJ2-7; 9 nucleotides agree with TRBD1. CDR1 and CDR2 from the germline V gene are ENHRY and SYGVKD. Trimming removed 6 bases from V and 5 bases from J; junction bases left unmatched: 8. The CDR3 length is 14 residues. CDR3 nucleotide sequence: TGTGCCATCAGCCGACGGGACAGGGCCCACGAGCAGTACTTC. Its protein is CAISRRDRAHEQYF.

The CDR3 sequence is CASTAGTSGRAFEQFF. The CDR3 nucleotides read TGTGCCAGCACCGCCGGGACTAGCGGGAGGGCCTTTGAGCAGTTCTTC. The chain uses TRBV12-3 or TRBV12-4 and TRBJ2-1; TRBD2 matches at 16 bases. V dropped 7 bases and J dropped 9; count of bases not matched to a gene: 9. The CDR3 loop spans 16 amino acids.